A selection of T cell receptor beta chains follows, all from one sample in a study of metastatic and nonmetastatic thyroid tumors. MiXCR was used by TCRdb to re-call the PCR reads. The table includes roughly 48,000 clones, less than 25% detected once. Sequenced material: blood. All receptors derive from a male donor with papillary thyroid cancer or a benign thyroid nodule (not recorded which). Some clones in this sample may be carry-over from other donors' samples. The CDR3 runs from the conserved cysteine through the conserved F or W. D genes are given only for firm matches. Size tells how often a clone was seen (once, few, many) or the class of an expanded clone, and some rows leave it out.

>.|TRBJ1-6|.|TRBV19
CASSMGPGGKNSPLHF
TGTGCCAGTAGTATGGGGCCTGGGGGAAAAAATTCACCCCTCCACTTT
>.|TRBJ2-3|many|TRBV30
CAWSPTRDTQYF
TGTGCCTGGAGTCCTACGCGAGATACGCAGTATTTT
>.|TRBJ1-2|many|TRBV30
CAWSVRPTEGGYTF
TGTGCCTGGAGTGTACGTCCTACCGAGGGTGGCTACACCTTC
>.|TRBJ2-1|many|TRBV19
CASLPGPPYNEQFF
TGTGCCAGCTTACCAGGGCCTCCCTACAATGAGCAGTTCTTC
>.|TRBJ2-7|many|TRBV28
CASIGRTYEQYF
TGTGCCAGCATAGGGAGAACCTACGAGCAGTACTTC
>.|TRBJ2-7|few|TRBV27
CASTFLGSSSYEQYF
TGTGCCAGCACGTTTCTAGGCAGTTCCTCCTACGAGCAGTACTTC
>.|TRBJ2-3|many|TRBV28
CASRPTGTDTQYF
TGTGCCAGCAGGCCCACGGGCACAGATACGCAGTATTTT
>TRBD2|TRBJ2-3|many|TRBV6-1
CASSNRLAGGLDTQYF
TGTGCCAGCAGCAATAGACTAGCGGGGGGGCTAGATACGCAGTATTTT
>.|TRBJ1-3|many|TRBV18
CASSPGRDSGNTIYF
TGTGCCAGCTCACCGGGACGGGACTCTGGAAACACCATATATTTT
>.|TRBJ2-6|many|TRBV13
CASSFRGSPGANVLTF
TGTGCCAGCAGCTTCAGGGGCTCTCCGGGGGCCAACGTCCTGACTTTC
>.|TRBJ1-2|few|TRBV6-1
CASSGQWGKDNYGYTF
TGTGCCAGCAGTGGACAGTGGGGAAAGGATAACTATGGCTACACCTTC
>.|TRBJ2-2|.|TRBV3-1
CASSRATGELFF
TGTGCCAGCAGCCGGGCGACCGGGGAGCTGTTTTTT
>.|TRBJ1-6|.|TRBV7-2
CASSLAPGNSSPLHF
TGTGCCAGCAGCTTAGCGCCAGGGAACAGCTCACCCCTCCACTTT
>.|TRBJ1-2|many|TRBV11-2
CASSLDRGRYTF
TGTGCCAGCAGCTTAGATCGGGGTCGCTACACCTTC
>.|TRBJ1-2|.|TRBV5-1
CASSPDTTNYGYTF
TGCGCCAGCAGCCCTGACACTACTAACTATGGCTACACCTTC
>TRBD1|TRBJ1-2|.|TRBV7-2
CASSPAQGAFGYTF
TGTGCCAGCAGCCCTGCCCAGGGGGCGTTTGGCTACACCTTC
>.|TRBJ1-1|.|TRBV3-1
CASSQGRGEGSTEAFF
TGTGCCAGCAGCCAAGGGAGGGGCGAGGGGAGCACTGAAGCTTTCTTT
>TRBD1|TRBJ2-7|.|TRBV7-6
CASRRGTGGHYGQYF
TGTGCCAGCAGGCGAGGGACAGGGGGACACTACGGGCAGTACTTC
>TRBD2|TRBJ2-2|few|TRBV6-1
CASSDSGGNTGELFF
TGTGCCAGCAGTGATAGCGGGGGAAACACCGGGGAGCTGTTTTTT
>.|TRBJ1-1|many|TRBV5-6
CASSFGSPTEAFF
TGTGCCAGCAGCTTTGGCAGCCCCACTGAAGCTTTCTTT
>.|TRBJ2-3|few|TRBV2
CDSSPLTDTQYF
TGTGACAGCAGTCCCTTAACAGATACGCAGTATTTT
>TRBD2|TRBJ2-1|many|TRBV11-3
CASSAGGLAYNEQFF
TGTGCCAGCAGCGCGGGCGGACTAGCCTACAATGAGCAGTTCTTC
>.|TRBJ1-4|many|TRBV11-3
CASENGSTNEKLFF
TGTGCCAGCGAAAATGGTTCAACTAATGAAAAACTGTTTTTT
>TRBD2|TRBJ2-7|many|TRBV7-9
CASSLRVAGVRAEQYF
TGTGCCAGCAGCTTAAGGGTAGCGGGAGTGAGGGCCGAGCAGTACTTC
>TRBD2|TRBJ2-1|.|TRBV30
CAWRRGSGYNEQFF
TGTGCCTGGAGGCGTGGTAGCGGGTACAATGAGCAGTTCTTC
>.|TRBJ1-2|many|TRBV19
CASSPRGVGYTF
TGTGCCAGTAGTCCTAGGGGGGTTGGCTACACCTTC
>.|TRBJ2-7|many|TRBV24-1
CATSGRLQQTGTYEQYF
TGTGCCACCAGTGGCCGTCTTCAACAGACGGGGACCTACGAGCAGTACTTC
>.|TRBJ2-1|few|TRBV6-4
CASSSEGEGPLNEQFF
TGTGCCAGCAGTTCCGAGGGGGAGGGCCCTCTAAATGAGCAGTTCTTC
>.|TRBJ1-5|.|TRBV13
CASSLGTVSSNQPQHF
TGTGCCAGCAGCTTAGGGACAGTGAGTAGCAATCAGCCCCAGCATTTT
>.|TRBJ2-5|few|TRBV9
CASSVDGAPGDTQYF
TGCGCCAGCAGCGTAGACGGGGCGCCGGGAGATACCCAGTACTTC
>.|TRBJ1-4|many|TRBV2
CASSNSRTNEKLFF
TGTGCCAGCAGTAATTCGAGGACTAATGAAAAACTGTTTTTT
>.|TRBJ2-7|.|TRBV5-1
CASSLAGSYEQYF
TGCGCCAGCAGCTTGGCAGGGTCCTACGAGCAGTACTTC
>.|TRBJ1-5|many|TRBV28
CASSRGTSRGNQPQHF
TGTGCCAGCAGTCGCGGGACTTCAAGAGGCAATCAGCCCCAGCATTTT
>TRBD1|TRBJ1-2|many|TRBV12-3/TRBV12-4
CASSIRDREYRNYGYTF
TGTGCCAGCAGTATCCGGGACAGGGAATACAGGAACTATGGCTACACCTTC
>TRBD2|TRBJ2-4|.|TRBV20-1
CSARDAETSGTSKNIQYF
TGCAGTGCTAGAGATGCGGAAACTAGCGGGACATCCAAAAACATTCAGTACTTC
>TRBD2|TRBJ2-1|many|TRBV12-3/TRBV12-4
CASSFASGGPGEQFF
TGTGCCAGCAGCTTTGCTAGCGGGGGACCAGGTGAGCAGTTCTTC
>TRBD2|TRBJ2-1|many|TRBV4-2
CASSQDIASGSNEQFF
TGTGCCAGCAGCCAAGATATAGCTAGCGGGAGCAATGAGCAGTTCTTC
>.|TRBJ1-5|.|TRBV6-1
CASSSTGYSNQPQHF
TGTGCCAGCAGCTCAACGGGATATAGCAATCAGCCCCAGCATTTT
>TRBD2|TRBJ2-1|many|TRBV12-3/TRBV12-4
CATGRALEQFF
TGTGCCACCGGGAGGGCCCTTGAGCAGTTCTTC
>.|TRBJ2-2|many|TRBV28
CASSLMGAGTGELFF
TGTGCCAGCAGTTTGATGGGGGCTGGGACCGGGGAGCTGTTTTTT
>.|TRBJ1-5|medium-sized|TRBV19
CASSPGRIDQPQHF
TGTGCCAGTAGTCCGGGCAGGATTGATCAGCCCCAGCATTTT
>TRBD2|TRBJ2-5|many|TRBV7-8
CASSLLSSGRAWGQETQYF
TGTGCCAGCAGCTTACTGTCTAGCGGGAGGGCCTGGGGGCAAGAGACCCAGTACTTC
>.|TRBJ1-5|many|TRBV20-1
CSATRNLNQPQHF
TGCAGTGCTACTAGAAACTTGAATCAGCCCCAGCATTTT
>.|TRBJ1-3|many|TRBV7-6
CASSLVPGVVAGNTIYF
TGTGCCAGCAGCTTAGTTCCGGGGGTAGTGGCTGGAAACACCATATATTTT
>.|TRBJ2-6|.|TRBV11-2
CASSSPRGSGANVLTF
TGTGCCAGCAGCTCCCCAAGGGGCTCTGGGGCCAACGTCCTGACTTTC
>TRBD2|TRBJ2-2|.|TRBV3-1
CASSQAPGLAGGLTGELFF
TGTGCCAGCAGCCAAGCACCGGGACTAGCGGGAGGCCTCACCGGGGAGCTGTTTTTT
>.|TRBJ1-2|many|TRBV20-1
CSARILGGYGYTF
TGCAGTGCTAGAATTTTGGGGGGCTATGGCTACACCTTC
>TRBD2|TRBJ2-1|.|TRBV6-1
CAIPSGYNEQFF
TGTGCCATCCCTAGCGGTTACAATGAGCAGTTCTTC
>.|TRBJ2-7|.|TRBV6-5
CASSLVGQAYEQYF
TGTGCCAGCAGTTTGGTGGGCCAGGCCTACGAGCAGTACTTC
>.|TRBJ2-1|.|TRBV20-1
CSARDLGDLYNEQFF
TGCAGTGCTAGAGATCTTGGAGATTTGTACAATGAGCAGTTCTTC
>.|TRBJ2-1|many|TRBV2
CASGWESPGVEQFF
TGTGCCAGCGGCTGGGAGTCCCCGGGTGTTGAGCAGTTCTTC